This T cell receptor (beta chain) was recorded in a study of T-cell reconstitution after alpha-beta-depleted transplantation in children. Study-level findings and limits: Newly generated T cells supplied most T-cell counts and diversity one year post-transplant. At around two months after transplant, the alpha-beta T cells were reportedly derived from several hundred expanded clones that came from non-depleted graft cells. For some patients, TCRbeta diversity was high at day 60 because of recipient T cells and thymic progenitors that survived.

Trimming pared 8 bases from V and 0 bases from J, leaving 12 bases between. CDR1 and CDR2 from the germline V gene are SQVTM and ANQGSEA. The CDR3 sequence is 13 residues long. TCRbeta library construction was performed incorporating unique molecular identifiers. TCRdb used MiXCR to reprocess the PCR reads, holding one entry per CDR3 protein. Among approximately 500,000 distinct CDR3 sequences, more than 9% were seen once, and the ten largest hold about 2%. This clonotype has a count of ten or more. As yet, its antigen is unknown. This TCR was sampled from a child aged 2 to 10 with inherited bone marrow failure, due to receive a stem cell transplant. J is TRBJ2-3 and V is TRBV29-1, with D perhaps TRBD1 (5 bases). The sample consisted of PBMCs, taken before TCRalphabeta/CD19-depleted stem cell transplant. Written as DNA, the CDR3 is TGCAGCCTACTGGGGCCCAGCACAGATACGCAGTATTTT. Its translation: CSLLGPSTDTQYF.